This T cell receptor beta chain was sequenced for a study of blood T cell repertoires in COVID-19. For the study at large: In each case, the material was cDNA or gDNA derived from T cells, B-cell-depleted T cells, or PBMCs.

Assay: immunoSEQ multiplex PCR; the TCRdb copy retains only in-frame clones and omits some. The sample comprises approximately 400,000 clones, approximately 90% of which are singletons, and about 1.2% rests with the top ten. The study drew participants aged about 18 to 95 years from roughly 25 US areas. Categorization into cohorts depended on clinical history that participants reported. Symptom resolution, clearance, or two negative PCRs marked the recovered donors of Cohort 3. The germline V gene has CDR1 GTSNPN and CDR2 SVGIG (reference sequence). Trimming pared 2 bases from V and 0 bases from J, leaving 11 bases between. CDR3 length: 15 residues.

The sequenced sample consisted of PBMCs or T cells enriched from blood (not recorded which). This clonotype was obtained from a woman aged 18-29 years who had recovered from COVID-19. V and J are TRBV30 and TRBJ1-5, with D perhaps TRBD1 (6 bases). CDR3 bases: TGTGCCTGGAGTCACACAGGGATTAGCAATCAGCCCCAGCATTTT. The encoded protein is CAWSHTGISNQPQHF. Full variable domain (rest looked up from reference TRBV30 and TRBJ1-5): SQTIHQWPATLVQPVGSPLSLECTVEGTSNPNLYWYRQAAGRGLQLLFYSVGIGQISSEVPQNLSASRPQDRQFILSSKKLLLSDSGFYLCAWSHTGISNQPQHFGDGTRLSIL.